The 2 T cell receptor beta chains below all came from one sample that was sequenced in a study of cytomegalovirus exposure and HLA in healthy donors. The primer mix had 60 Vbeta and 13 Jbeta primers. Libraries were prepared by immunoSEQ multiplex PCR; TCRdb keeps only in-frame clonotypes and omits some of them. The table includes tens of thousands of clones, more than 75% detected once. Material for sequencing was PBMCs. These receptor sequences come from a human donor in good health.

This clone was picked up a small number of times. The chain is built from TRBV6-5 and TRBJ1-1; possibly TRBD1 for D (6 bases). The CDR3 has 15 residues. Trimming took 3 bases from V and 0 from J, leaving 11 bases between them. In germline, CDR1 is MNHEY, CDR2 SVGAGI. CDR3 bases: TGTGCCAGCAGTTATCAGACAGGTATGAACACTGAAGCTTTCTTT. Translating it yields CASSYQTGMNTEAFF.

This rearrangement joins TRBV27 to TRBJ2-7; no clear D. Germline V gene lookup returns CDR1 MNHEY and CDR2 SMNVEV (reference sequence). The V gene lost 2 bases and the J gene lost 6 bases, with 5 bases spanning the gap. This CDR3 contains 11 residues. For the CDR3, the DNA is TGTGCCAGCAGTTTAGGTAGCGAGCAGTACTTC. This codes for CASSLGSEQYF.